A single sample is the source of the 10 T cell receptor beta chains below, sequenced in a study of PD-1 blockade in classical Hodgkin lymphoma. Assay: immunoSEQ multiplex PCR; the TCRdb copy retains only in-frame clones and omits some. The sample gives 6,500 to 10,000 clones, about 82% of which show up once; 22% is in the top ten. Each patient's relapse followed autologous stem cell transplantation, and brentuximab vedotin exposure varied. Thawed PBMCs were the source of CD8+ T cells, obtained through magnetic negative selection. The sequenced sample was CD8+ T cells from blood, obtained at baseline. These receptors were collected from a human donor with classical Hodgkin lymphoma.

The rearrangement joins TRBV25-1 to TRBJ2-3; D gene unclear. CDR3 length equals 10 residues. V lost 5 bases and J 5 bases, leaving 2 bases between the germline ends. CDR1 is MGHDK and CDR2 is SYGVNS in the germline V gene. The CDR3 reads CASSRDTQYF. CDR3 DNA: TGTGCCAGCAGTCGAGATACGCAGTATTTT.

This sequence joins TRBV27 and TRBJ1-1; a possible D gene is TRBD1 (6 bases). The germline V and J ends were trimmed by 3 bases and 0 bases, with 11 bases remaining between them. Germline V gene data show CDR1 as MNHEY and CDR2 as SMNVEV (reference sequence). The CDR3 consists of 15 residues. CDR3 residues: CASSLSGHMNTEAFF. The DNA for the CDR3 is TGTGCCAGCAGTTTGTCGGGACACATGAACACTGAAGCTTTCTTT.

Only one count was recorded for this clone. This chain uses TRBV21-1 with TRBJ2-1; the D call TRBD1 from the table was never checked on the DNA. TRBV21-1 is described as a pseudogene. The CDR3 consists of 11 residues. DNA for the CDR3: TGTGCCAGCAGCAGAAGCAGGGAGCAGTTCTTC. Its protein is CASSRSREQFF.

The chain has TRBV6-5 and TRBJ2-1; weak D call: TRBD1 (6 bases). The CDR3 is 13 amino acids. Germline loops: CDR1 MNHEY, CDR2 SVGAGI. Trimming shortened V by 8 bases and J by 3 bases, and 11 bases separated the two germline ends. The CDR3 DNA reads TGTGCCAGCGGCCAGGGGAGCTACAATGAGCAGTTCTTC. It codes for CASGQGSYNEQFF.

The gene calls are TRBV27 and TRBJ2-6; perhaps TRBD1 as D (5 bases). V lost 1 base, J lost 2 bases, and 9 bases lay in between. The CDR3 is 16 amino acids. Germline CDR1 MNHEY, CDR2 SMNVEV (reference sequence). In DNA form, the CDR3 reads TGTGCCAGCAGTTTATTGACAGTTCCTGGGGCCAACGTCCTGACTTTC. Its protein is CASSLLTVPGANVLTF.

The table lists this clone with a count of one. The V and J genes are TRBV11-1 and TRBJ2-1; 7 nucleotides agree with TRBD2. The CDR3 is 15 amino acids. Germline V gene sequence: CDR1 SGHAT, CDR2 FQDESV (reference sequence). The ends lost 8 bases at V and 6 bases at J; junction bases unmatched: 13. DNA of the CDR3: TGTGCCAGCGCGCGTGGGGGGGGAGTAGGCAATGAGCAGTTCTTC. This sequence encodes CASARGGGVGNEQFF.

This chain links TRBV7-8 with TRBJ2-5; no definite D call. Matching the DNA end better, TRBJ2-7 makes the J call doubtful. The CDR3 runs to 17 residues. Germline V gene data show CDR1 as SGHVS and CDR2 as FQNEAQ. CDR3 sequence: CASSLPAGHNYAYEQYF. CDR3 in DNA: TGTGCCAGCAGCTTACCCGCCGGGCACAATTATGCCTACGAGCAGTACTTC.

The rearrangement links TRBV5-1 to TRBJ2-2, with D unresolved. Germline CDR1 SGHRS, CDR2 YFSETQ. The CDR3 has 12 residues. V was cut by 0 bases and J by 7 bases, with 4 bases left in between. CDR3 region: CASSLDGGELFF. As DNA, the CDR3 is TGCGCCAGCAGCTTGGACGGCGGGGAGCTGTTTTTT.

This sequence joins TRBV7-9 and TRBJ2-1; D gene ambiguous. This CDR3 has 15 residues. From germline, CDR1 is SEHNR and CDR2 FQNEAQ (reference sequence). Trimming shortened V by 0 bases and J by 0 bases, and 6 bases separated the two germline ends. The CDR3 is CASSLALSSYNEQFF. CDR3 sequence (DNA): TGTGCCAGCAGCTTAGCGTTGAGCTCCTACAATGAGCAGTTCTTC. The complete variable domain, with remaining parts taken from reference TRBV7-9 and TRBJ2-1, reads DTGVSQNPRHKITKRGQNVTFRCDPISEHNRLYWYRQTLGQGPEFLTYFQNEAQLEKSRLLSDRFSAERPKGSFSTLEIQRTEQGDSAMYLCASSLALSSYNEQFFGPGTRLTVL.

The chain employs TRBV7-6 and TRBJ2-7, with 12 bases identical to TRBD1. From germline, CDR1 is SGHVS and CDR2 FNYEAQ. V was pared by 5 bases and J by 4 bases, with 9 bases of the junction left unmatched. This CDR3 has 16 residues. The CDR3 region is CASSPPSGQGAYEQYF. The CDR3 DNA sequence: TGTGCCAGCAGCCCGCCCTCGGGACAGGGGGCGTACGAGCAGTACTTC. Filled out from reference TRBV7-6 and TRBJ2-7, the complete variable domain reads GAGVSQSPRYKVTKRGQDVALRCDPISGHVSLYWYRQALGQGPEFLTYFNYEAQQDKSGLPNDRFSAERPEGSISTLTIQRTEQRDSAMYRCASSPPSGQGAYEQYFGPGTRLTVT.